The TCR beta chain under discussion was sequenced for a study of cytomegalovirus exposure and HLA in healthy donors. It was with 60 Vbeta and 13 Jbeta primers that the PCR ran. The repertoire was sequenced with immunoSEQ multiplex PCR; TCRdb's copy has only in-frame clones and lacks some. The specimen's table records fewer than 200,000 clones. This CDR3 comprises 16 residues. Trimming removed 5 bases at V and 5 bases at J, with 22 bases between. V is TRBV5-3 and J is TRBJ1-2; no clear D. TRBV5-3 is labeled an ORF, and its function is uncertain. Sequenced input: PBMCs. This clonotype originated in a man aged 25-45 years in good health and CMV-seronegative. In DNA, the CDR3 is TGTGCCAGAAGAGAGCAGGCCGCGAGGGAATGGTATGGCTACACCTTC. Encoded protein: CARREQAAREWYGYTF.